These T cell receptor beta chains were read from a single sample in a study of blood T cell repertoires in COVID-19. Measured with immunoSEQ multiplex PCR; TCRdb has only the in-frame clones, and not every one. The profile shows around 310,000 clones, roughly 90% of them singletons. Sequenced input: PBMCs or T cells enriched from blood (not recorded which). The receptor set was obtained from a woman aged 25 to 39 who had recovered from COVID-19. CDR3s include the opening cysteine and the closing phenylalanine or tryptophan. Fields, in order: clone size, J gene, D gene, V gene, CDR3 DNA, CDR3 protein. D genes are given only for firm matches. Expanded clones are given a class, and other clones once, few, many or no size at all.

clone size: NA; J gene: TRBJ2-2; D gene: TRBD2; V gene: TRBV27; CDR3 DNA: TGTGCCAGCAGCCCATCGGGGGGTGGCACCGGGGAGCTGTTTTTT; CDR3 protein: CASSPSGGGTGELFF
clone size: NA; J gene: TRBJ1-2; D gene: NA; V gene: TRBV19; CDR3 DNA: TGTGCCAGTAGTATAAGGGGAACCAACTATGGCTACACCTTC; CDR3 protein: CASSIRGTNYGYTF
clone size: NA; J gene: TRBJ2-1; D gene: NA; V gene: TRBV10-1; CDR3 DNA: TGCGCCACCGACCCCCCCACTAGCAGTGAGCAGTTCTTC; CDR3 protein: CATDPPTSSEQFF
clone size: few; J gene: TRBJ1-1; D gene: NA; V gene: TRBV6-1; CDR3 DNA: TGTGCCAGCAGTGAATTAGGGGTGTCCACTGAAGCTTTCTTT; CDR3 protein: CASSELGVSTEAFF
clone size: NA; J gene: TRBJ1-2; D gene: TRBD1; V gene: TRBV28; CDR3 DNA: TGTGCCAGCAGTTTAACGGACAGGGCGGGCTATGGCTACACCTTC; CDR3 protein: CASSLTDRAGYGYTF
clone size: NA; J gene: TRBJ2-2; D gene: TRBD2; V gene: TRBV4-3; CDR3 DNA: TGCGCCAGCAGCCAACTAGGACTAGGCGGGAACACCGGGGAGCTGTTTTTT; CDR3 protein: CASSQLGLGGNTGELFF
clone size: NA; J gene: TRBJ2-7; D gene: NA; V gene: TRBV4-2; CDR3 DNA: TGTGCCAGCAGCCAAAGCGACTGGGACACCTACGAGCAGTACTTC; CDR3 protein: CASSQSDWDTYEQYF
clone size: NA; J gene: TRBJ2-1; D gene: NA; V gene: TRBV18; CDR3 DNA: TGTGCCAGCTCCGGAGGCTTATGGGGAAATGAGCAGTTCTTC; CDR3 protein: CASSGGLWGNEQFF
clone size: NA; J gene: TRBJ2-7; D gene: NA; V gene: TRBV5-6; CDR3 DNA: TGTGCCAGCAGCTTGGGCAGAGGCCCCCAGTACTTC; CDR3 protein: CASSLGRGPQYF
clone size: NA; J gene: TRBJ2-7; D gene: NA; V gene: TRBV9; CDR3 DNA: TGTGCCAGCAGCCCCCGGGACTTCTCCTACGAGCAGTACTTC; CDR3 protein: CASSPRDFSYEQYF
clone size: few; J gene: TRBJ2-3; D gene: TRBD2; V gene: TRBV3-1/TRBV3-2; CDR3 DNA: TGTGCCAGCAGCCAAGAAATAGGAGGCGGGAGGGCCACAGATACGCAGTATTTT; CDR3 protein: CASSQEIGGGRATDTQYF
clone size: NA; J gene: TRBJ1-5; D gene: NA; V gene: TRBV7-9; CDR3 DNA: TGTGCCAGCAGCTTAGCGTACATAGGTCGGGGGGCGAGGGATCAGCCCCAGCATTTT; CDR3 protein: CASSLAYIGRGARDQPQHF
clone size: NA; J gene: TRBJ1-4; D gene: NA; V gene: TRBV29-1; CDR3 DNA: TGCAGCGTTGTAGTAGGGGGTTTCGGAAAACTGTTTTTT; CDR3 protein: CSVVVGGFGKLFF
clone size: NA; J gene: TRBJ1-4; D gene: NA; V gene: TRBV20-1; CDR3 DNA: TGCAGTGCTAGTTTTGCGGGGGCAGGTGAAAAACTGTTTTTT; CDR3 protein: CSASFAGAGEKLFF
clone size: NA; J gene: TRBJ2-7; D gene: TRBD1; V gene: TRBV7-6; CDR3 DNA: TGTGCCAGCAGCTTGGAGGACAGGCCTTCCTACGAGCAGTACTTC; CDR3 protein: CASSLEDRPSYEQYF
clone size: once; J gene: TRBJ2-5; D gene: TRBD1; V gene: TRBV19; CDR3 DNA: TGTGCCAGTAGTTCATGGACAGGGGGCAGAGAGACCCAGTACTTC; CDR3 protein: CASSSWTGGRETQYF
clone size: NA; J gene: TRBJ2-7; D gene: NA; V gene: TRBV29-1; CDR3 DNA: TGCAGCGTTGGGGGCGAGGGAGGTTTGCACGAGCAGTACTTC; CDR3 protein: CSVGGEGGLHEQYF
clone size: NA; J gene: TRBJ2-5; D gene: TRBD1; V gene: TRBV5-1; CDR3 DNA: TGCGCCAGCAGTGACACAGGGGTGCAGCAAGAGACCCAGTACTTC; CDR3 protein: CASSDTGVQQETQYF
clone size: NA; J gene: TRBJ2-3; D gene: TRBD2; V gene: TRBV3-1/TRBV3-2; CDR3 DNA: TGTGCCAGCAGCTGGACTAGCGGGGGGGAGATTAGCACAGATACGCAGTATTTT; CDR3 protein: CASSWTSGGEISTDTQYF
clone size: NA; J gene: TRBJ2-7; D gene: TRBD1; V gene: TRBV6-5; CDR3 DNA: TGTGCCAGCCGGGACAGAGCCTCCTACGAGCAGTACTTC; CDR3 protein: CASRDRASYEQYF
clone size: NA; J gene: TRBJ2-7; D gene: NA; V gene: TRBV18; CDR3 DNA: TGTGCCAGCTCACCCTACAGGAGCTCCTACGAGCAGTACTTC; CDR3 protein: CASSPYRSSYEQYF
clone size: NA; J gene: TRBJ1-2; D gene: TRBD1; V gene: TRBV5-1; CDR3 DNA: TGCGCCAGCACCGCCCTACAGGGGGACTATGGCTACACCTTC; CDR3 protein: CASTALQGDYGYTF
clone size: NA; J gene: TRBJ2-1; D gene: NA; V gene: TRBV27; CDR3 DNA: TGTGCCAGCAGTCCGCACCCCCTAGTGTACGCCCACAATGAGCAGTTCTTC; CDR3 protein: CASSPHPLVYAHNEQFF
clone size: NA; J gene: TRBJ2-1; D gene: NA; V gene: TRBV30; CDR3 DNA: TGTGCCTGGAGTAAGTCGCCCAGCTCCTACAATGAGCAGTTCTTC; CDR3 protein: CAWSKSPSSYNEQFF
clone size: NA; J gene: TRBJ2-3; D gene: TRBD2; V gene: TRBV27; CDR3 DNA: TGTGCCAGCAGTTTATACGGTAGCGGGAAGGATACGCAGTATTTT; CDR3 protein: CASSLYGSGKDTQYF
clone size: NA; J gene: TRBJ2-7; D gene: NA; V gene: TRBV15; CDR3 DNA: TGTGCCACCAGCAGAGGGAGAGTACAGGACCTCTACGAGCAGTACTTC; CDR3 protein: CATSRGRVQDLYEQYF
clone size: NA; J gene: TRBJ2-7; D gene: TRBD2; V gene: TRBV27; CDR3 DNA: TGTGCCAGCAGTTTGTTGAGGGAGGGCCCCTACGAGCAGTACTTC; CDR3 protein: CASSLLREGPYEQYF
clone size: NA; J gene: TRBJ2-5; D gene: TRBD1; V gene: TRBV19; CDR3 DNA: TGTGCCAGTAGTTTGGGACAGGTGTACCAAGAGACCCAGTACTTC; CDR3 protein: CASSLGQVYQETQYF
clone size: once; J gene: TRBJ1-5; D gene: TRBD1; V gene: TRBV6-5; CDR3 DNA: TGTGCCAGCAGACGCACAGGGGTGGGCAATCAGCCCCAGCATTTT; CDR3 protein: CASRRTGVGNQPQHF
clone size: NA; J gene: TRBJ2-1; D gene: TRBD1; V gene: TRBV18; CDR3 DNA: TGTGCCAGCTCACCGGCAGGGGGTGAGCAGTTCTTC; CDR3 protein: CASSPAGGEQFF
clone size: NA; J gene: TRBJ2-1; D gene: TRBD2; V gene: TRBV7-9; CDR3 DNA: TGTGCCAGCAGCCTCCAGCGGGAGATCAACAATGAGCAGTTCTTC; CDR3 protein: CASSLQREINNEQFF
clone size: NA; J gene: TRBJ2-1; D gene: NA; V gene: TRBV28; CDR3 DNA: TGTGCCAGCAGTTTGTCACAGTTGGGTGAGCAGTTCTTC; CDR3 protein: CASSLSQLGEQFF
clone size: NA; J gene: TRBJ1-5; D gene: NA; V gene: TRBV10-3; CDR3 DNA: TGTGCCACCCTGGGAGGGGGAAGCAATCAGCCCCAGCATTTT; CDR3 protein: CATLGGGSNQPQHF
clone size: NA; J gene: TRBJ2-3; D gene: NA; V gene: TRBV23-1; CDR3 DNA: TGCGCCAGCAGCCCCCAGTCAGATACGCAGTATTTT; CDR3 protein: CASSPQSDTQYF
clone size: NA; J gene: TRBJ1-1; D gene: TRBD1; V gene: TRBV12-5; CDR3 DNA: TGTGCTAGTGGTTTGGTAATGGGGCAGGGGGTCGGTTATCAGGTGAACACTGAAGCTTTCTTT; CDR3 protein: CASGLVMGQGVGYQVNTEAFF